The sequence of this TCR beta chain was determined in a study of response to subunit inactivated influenza vaccine. TCRdb redid the calling of the RT-PCR reads with MiXCR, one entry per CDR3 protein. Of 800,000 or so distinct CDR3 sequences listed, approximately 22% are singletons. Study conclusions and caveats: Each seasonal influenza vaccination recruits few new T cells, the authors suggested.

Trimming cost V 4 bases and J 7 bases; bases outside gene matches: 7. Germline V gives CDR1 SGHRS, CDR2 YFSETQ. There are 14 residues in the CDR3. For this clonotype: The antigen is not known.

This sequence was found in a man aged 45 to 65 who received an inactivated influenza vaccine. Sequencing was performed on PBMCs from blood, taken less than 6 days after vaccination. The V and J genes are TRBV5-1 and TRBJ1-5, with 8 bases that match TRBD1. The CDR3 DNA follows: TGCGCCAGCAGCGTTACAGGGGGATCACAGCCCCAGCATTTT. Translated: CASSVTGGSQPQHF.